What follows describes a single T cell receptor (beta chain). The sample comes from a study of blood T cell repertoires in COVID-19. CDR1 and CDR2 (germline): KGHSH, LQKENI. Trimming left V 2 bases short and J 0 bases short, with 4 bases between. The CDR3 totals 13 residues. This table comes from immunoSEQ multiplex PCR, and its TCRdb copy is limited to in-frame clones, with some not included. The sample comprises 400,000 to 500,000 clones, around nine tenths of which are singletons, and about 1.4% rests with the top ten. Cohorts were based on clinical histories the participants reported. The chain links TRBV18 to TRBJ1-1; D uncertain. The sample comprised PBMCs or T cells enriched from blood (not recorded which). This sequence originates from a woman between 18 and 29 years old who had been exposed to COVID-19. The CDR3 DNA reads TGTGCCAGCTCACCATCCTTGAACACTGAAGCTTTCTTT. Translation: CASSPSLNTEAFF.